The clone carrying this TCR beta chain has only one observation. Its target is unknown. This entry is derived from a study of T cell responses to AZD1222 COVID-19 vaccine. On the study more broadly: Researchers grouped second doses given at about 4 or about 12 weeks into one pool.

Germline-derived CDR1 and CDR2 are SEHNR and FQNEAQ (reference sequence). Deletions cut 4 bases from V and 4 bases from J, with 11 bases between. The CDR3 is 15 amino acids. Points from the study as a whole: Spike-specific TCR breadth and depth both grew after two AZD1222 doses.

Sequencing used immunoSEQ multiplex PCR; TCRdb keeps in-frame clones, though not all of them. The data contain 120,000 or so clones, 92% of them singletons. The source is an adult in good health. This rearrangement joins TRBV7-9 to TRBJ1-6, with a weak D call TRBD1 (6 bases). The material was peripheral blood, obtained on day 0 of AZD1222 vaccination. The CDR3 sequence: CASSSSGAYNSPLHF. In DNA form, the CDR3 reads TGTGCCAGCAGCTCCTCAGGGGCTTATAATTCACCCCTCCACTTT.